The sequence of this T cell receptor beta chain was determined in a study of CD8 T cells in ankylosing spondylitis. As regards this clonotype: Its target is not known.

Germline-derived CDR1 and CDR2 are SSHAT and FNYEAQ (reference sequence). The V end was cut by 6 bases, the J end by 8 bases, with 20 bases between. The CDR3 covers 15 residues. The study, taken as a whole, reports: What seemed typical of ankylosing spondylitis blood was a TCR beta motif built from eight highly homologous variants. Some of the motif variants had earlier been found in reactive arthritis patients' fluid and blood. Matched ankylosing spondylitis synovial fluid reportedly contained a significantly enriched population of disease-linked clones.

As the method for making TCR beta libraries, quantitative 5'-RACE with molecular barcodes was used. From the 5' RACE reads, TCRdb called clonotypes with MiXCR, one entry per CDR3 protein. The sample includes 150,000 to 200,000 distinct CDR3 sequences, around 10% of them seen just once. The sequenced sample consisted of blood, either unsorted or a sorted T cell fraction (not recorded which). This clonotype was obtained from a male donor with ankylosing spondylitis or in good health (not recorded which). V is TRBV7-7 and J is TRBJ2-1; possible D gene TRBD2, 7 bases. As DNA, the CDR3 is TGTGCCAGCAGTCTCGGACTAGGAGGGGGAGATGAGCAGTTCTTC. Its protein is CASSLGLGGGDEQFF.